This record covers a single TCR beta chain. This entry belongs to a study of sequential checkpoint blockade in melanoma. Study as a whole: Arm A got nivolumab then ipilimumab; arm B the reverse, 1:1.

Treatment meaning: randomized to nivolumab then ipilimumab (arm A) or the reverse (arm B). Sorted cells were live CD3+CD8+, lacking CD19 and CD56, from PBMCs. Trimming left V 1 base short and J 4 bases short, with 12 bases between. CDR1 is LGHNA and CDR2 is YNFKEQ in the germline V gene. The CDR3 spans 15 residues. The data were produced by immunoSEQ multiplex PCR, yet TCRdb's version contains in-frame clones alone and is incomplete. The sample carries under 15,000 clones, roughly 72% recorded once. The input for sequencing was CD8+ T cells sorted from blood (inferred from file names), taken from a patient given nivolumab and ipilimumab in sequence. The source is a human donor with melanoma. The chain carries TRBV4-2 and TRBJ2-3; D perhaps matches TRBD2 (6 bases). Here the CDR3 DNA reads TGTGCCAGCAGCCAAGCGGGGCCTAGCGCAGATACGCAGTATTTT. Residues: CASSQAGPSADTQYF.